The next 15 T cell receptor beta chains were all read from a single sample in a study of cytomegalovirus exposure and HLA in healthy donors. With 60 Vbeta and 13 Jbeta primers, the PCR was carried out. Sequencing was performed with immunoSEQ multiplex PCR; in TCRdb, only in-frame clones are kept and a portion is missing. This sample has roughly 200,000 clones, with around 80% found just once. The sample consisted of PBMCs. These receptors originate from a middle-aged man in good health and CMV-seronegative.

The V call is TRBV18, the J call TRBJ1-2; 11 bases fit TRBD1. CDR1 and CDR2 (germline): KGHSH, LQKENI. The CDR3 covers 17 residues. Losses at the gene ends were 2 bases for V and 3 bases for J; bases not matched to a gene: 8. CDR3 sequence (DNA): TGTGCCAGCTCACCATCCGCCGGGACAGGGGGATACTATGGCTACACCTTC. It specifies CASSPSAGTGGYYGYTF. Together with reference TRBV18 and TRBJ1-2, the CDR3 gives the full variable domain: NAGVMQNPRHLVRRRGQEARLRCSPMKGHSHVYWYRQLPEEGLKFMVYLQKENIIDESGMPKERFSAEFPKEGPSILRIQQVVRGDSAAYFCASSPSAGTGGYYGYTFGSGTRLTVV.

This chain uses TRBV10-3 with TRBJ2-7; 9 bases are a match to TRBD2. The germline CDR1 and CDR2 sequences are ENHRY and SYGVKD. There are 16 residues in the CDR3. With V trimmed by 4 bases and J by 0 bases, 7 bases remained unmatched. The CDR3 loop reads CAISGGIAGASYEQYF. The CDR3 coding sequence is TGTGCCATCAGTGGGGGAATAGCGGGAGCCTCCTACGAGCAGTACTTC.

This clone came up a few times. This chain links TRBV7-2 with TRBJ2-2; 7 positions match TRBD2. V lost 5 bases, J lost 4 bases, and 10 bases stayed unmatched. CDR3 length: 16 amino acids. Per the germline V gene, CDR1 is SGHTA and CDR2 is FQGNSA. DNA for the CDR3: TGTGCCAGCAGCCCACTCCCGGGAGGAAGCACCGGGGAGCTGTTTTTT. This encodes CASSPLPGGSTGELFF.

The rearrangement links TRBV19 to TRBJ1-1; D unresolved. The CDR3 covers 16 residues. V lost 4 bases and J lost 0, with 15 bases in between. The germline V gene has CDR1 LNHDA and CDR2 SQIVND (reference sequence). The CDR3 sequence: CASSSRRYLMNTEAFF. The CDR3 DNA is TGTGCCAGTAGTAGCAGGCGTTACCTCATGAACACTGAAGCTTTCTTT.

The V and J genes are TRBV5-1 and TRBJ2-5; 11 bases map to TRBD2. The CDR3 extends over 16 amino acids. Trimming took 0 bases from V and 5 from J; bases not matched to a gene: 6. Germline loops: CDR1 SGHRS, CDR2 YFSETQ. CDR3 in amino acids: CASSLDRLAGYETQYF. As DNA, the CDR3 is TGCGCCAGCAGCTTGGACCGACTAGCGGGATATGAGACCCAGTACTTC.

DNA for the CDR3: TGTGCCAGCAGTGTCCGGGACAGGGGGCAGGGCACTGAAGCTTTCTTT. Protein product: CASSVRDRGQGTEAFF. The gene calls are TRBV25-1 and TRBJ1-1; 12 nucleotides align to TRBD1. The germline CDR1 and CDR2 sequences are MGHDK and SYGVNS. The junction had 7 bases not matched to a gene; V was cut back by 4 bases and J by 4 bases. The CDR3 runs 16 residues. The full variable domain, in which reference TRBV25-1 and TRBJ1-1 provide the parts outside the CDR3, is EADIYQTPRYLVIGTGKKITLECSQTMGHDKMYWYQQDPGMELHLIHYSYGVNSTEKGDLSSESTVSRIRTEHFPLTLESARPSHTSQYLCASSVRDRGQGTEAFFGQGTRLTVV.

The CDR3 region has the DNA TGCGCCAGCAGCTTCTTTAGCGGGAGGGCCAACAATGAGCAGTTCTTC. It is translated as CASSFFSGRANNEQFF. V usage is TRBV5-1 and J usage is TRBJ2-1, with 11 bases matching TRBD2. Germline values: CDR1 SGHRS, CDR2 YFSETQ. This CDR3 has 16 amino acids. V shed 2 bases and J 5 bases; nucleotides not matched to a gene: 6.

This chain uses TRBV13 with TRBJ1-1; 7 bases line up with TRBD1. The CDR3 spans 18 residues. Germline V gene data show CDR1 as PRHDT and CDR2 as FYEKMQ (reference sequence). V trimming: 8 bases; J trimming: 4 bases; junction bases outside the gene matches: 22. The CDR3 DNA reads as TGTGCCAGCGGGACAGTACAGGGTAGGGCCAGGGGTGGCACTGAAGCTTTCTTT. The encoded protein is CASGTVQGRARGGTEAFF.

This clone has a single count. The identical CDR3 is also encoded by other nucleotide sequences in the sample. V usage is TRBV7-3 and J usage is TRBJ2-2, with TRBD2 matching over 7 bases. Germline trimming cut 3 bases from V and 5 bases from J; bases unmatched to any gene: 3. Germline values: CDR1 SGHTA, CDR2 FQGTGA. This CDR3 has 14 residues. The CDR3 loop reads CASSFRGGTGELFF. The CDR3 DNA follows: TGTGCCAGCAGCTTTAGGGGAGGGACCGGGGAGCTGTTTTTT.

V and J are TRBV6-5 and TRBJ2-7, with 9 bases aligning to TRBD2. This CDR3 comprises 14 residues. The germline gives CDR1 MNHEY, CDR2 SVGAGI. Trimming at V came to 5 bases and at J to 2 bases, leaving 4 bases not matched to a gene. The CDR3 region has the DNA TGTGCCAGCAGTCCAGCGGGAGGAACCTACGAGCAGTACTTC. It is translated as CASSPAGGTYEQYF.

This chain connects TRBV28 to TRBJ2-5, with 11 bases that match TRBD1. The closer fit of TRBJ2-7 to the DNA end suggests the J call may be wrong. Germline loops: CDR1 MDHEN, CDR2 SYDVKM. The CDR3 has 15 residues. This chain's CDR3 is CASSSPGQGVYEQYF. Written as DNA, the CDR3 is TGTGCCAGCAGTTCCCCGGGACAGGGGGTGTACGAGCAGTACTTC.

This clone was seen a few times. The chain joins TRBV6-1 to TRBJ2-1; 8 bases fit TRBD1. The CDR3 loop spans 14 amino acids. The germline V gene has CDR1 MNHNS and CDR2 SASEGT. The V segment lost 7 bases and the J segment 3 bases; nucleotides outside the gene matches: 5. The CDR3 region is CASTYRGVYNEQFF. The CDR3 region has the DNA TGTGCCAGCACGTACAGGGGGGTCTACAATGAGCAGTTCTTC.

Concerning this clone itself: The identical CDR3 is also encoded by other nucleotide sequences in the sample. The rearrangement uses TRBV28 and TRBJ2-7, with 9 bases matching TRBD2. CDR1 and CDR2 from the germline V gene are MDHEN and SYDVKM. V trimming: 1 base; J trimming: 4 bases; junction bases outside the gene matches: 11. The CDR3 loop spans 17 amino acids. The CDR3 region is CASSLSLSAGGPYEQYF. CDR3 nucleotides: TGTGCCAGCAGTTTATCTCTCTCGGCGGGAGGGCCATACGAGCAGTACTTC.

The J gene is TRBJ1-5, the V gene TRBV19, with 7 bases that match TRBD1. The CDR3 is 15 residues long. Germline CDR1 and CDR2: LNHDA and SQIVND (reference sequence). Trimming cost V 6 bases and J 2 bases; bases outside gene matches: 7. The CDR3 is CASSQSGGGNQPQHF. CDR3 nucleotides: TGTGCCAGTAGCCAATCAGGGGGTGGCAATCAGCCCCAGCATTTT.

A few counts support this clone. The same CDR3 also results from other DNA sequences found in this sample. The chain couples TRBV5-1 to TRBJ1-2; possible D gene TRBD1, 5 bases. The length of the CDR3 is 13 residues. Trimming removed 4 bases from V and 4 bases from J, with 11 bases in between. Germline CDR1 is SGHRS and CDR2 is YFSETQ. The DNA for the CDR3 is TGCGCCAGCAGCCTCAGGGAACCCTATGGCTACACCTTC. This gives the protein CASSLREPYGYTF.